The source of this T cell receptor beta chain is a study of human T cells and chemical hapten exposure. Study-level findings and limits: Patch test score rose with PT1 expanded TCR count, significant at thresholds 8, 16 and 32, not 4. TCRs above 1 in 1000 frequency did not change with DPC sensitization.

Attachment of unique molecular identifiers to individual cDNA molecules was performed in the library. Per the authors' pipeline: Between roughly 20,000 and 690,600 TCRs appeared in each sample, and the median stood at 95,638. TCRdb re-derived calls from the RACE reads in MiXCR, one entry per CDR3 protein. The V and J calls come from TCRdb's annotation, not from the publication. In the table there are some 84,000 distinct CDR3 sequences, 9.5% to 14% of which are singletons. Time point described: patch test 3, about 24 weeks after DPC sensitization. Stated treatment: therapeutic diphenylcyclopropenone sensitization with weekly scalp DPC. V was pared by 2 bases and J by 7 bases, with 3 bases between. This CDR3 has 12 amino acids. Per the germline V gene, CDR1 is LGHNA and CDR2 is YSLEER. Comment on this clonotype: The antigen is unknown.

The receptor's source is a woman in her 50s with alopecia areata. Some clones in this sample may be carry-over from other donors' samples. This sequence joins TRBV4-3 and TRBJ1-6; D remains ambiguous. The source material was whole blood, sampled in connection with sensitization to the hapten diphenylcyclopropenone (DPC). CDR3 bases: TGCGCCAGCAGCCAATCGAATTCACCCCTCCACTTT. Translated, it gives CASSQSNSPLHF.